This T cell receptor (beta chain) appears in the sequencing data of a study of shared clonotypes between healthy human individuals. Generated by immunoSEQ multiplex PCR, the TCRdb table keeps only in-frame clones and is missing some. The sample has about 2.4 million clones; 90% to 95% are singletons. Germline CDR1 and CDR2: SGHTA and FQGNSA. Trimming took off 2 bases at V and 2 bases at J, with 15 bases between the two ends. This CDR3 is 16 amino acids long. The specimen sequenced was naive CD4+ T cells from PBMCs. The subset here: CD45RA+ positively selected. This TCR was recovered from a man aged 18 to 29 in good health. Some clones in this sample may be carry-over from other donors' samples. This chain connects TRBV7-2 to TRBJ1-1; D is perhaps TRBD1 (5 bases). The CDR3 nucleotides read TGTGCCAGCAGCTTACTTTTCGGCCAGGGCAACACTGAAGCTTTCTTT. It specifies CASSLLFGQGNTEAFF.